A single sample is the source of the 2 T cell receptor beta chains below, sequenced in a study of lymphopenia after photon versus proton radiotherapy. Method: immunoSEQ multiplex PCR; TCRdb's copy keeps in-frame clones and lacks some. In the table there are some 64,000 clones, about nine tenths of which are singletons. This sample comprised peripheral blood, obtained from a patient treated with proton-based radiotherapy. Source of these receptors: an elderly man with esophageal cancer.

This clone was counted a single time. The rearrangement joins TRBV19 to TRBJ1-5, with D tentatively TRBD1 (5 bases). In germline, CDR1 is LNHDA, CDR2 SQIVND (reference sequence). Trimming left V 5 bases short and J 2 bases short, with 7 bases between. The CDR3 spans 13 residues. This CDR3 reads CASSFRGNQPQHF. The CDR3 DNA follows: TGTGCCAGTAGTTTCAGGGGCAATCAGCCCCAGCATTTT.

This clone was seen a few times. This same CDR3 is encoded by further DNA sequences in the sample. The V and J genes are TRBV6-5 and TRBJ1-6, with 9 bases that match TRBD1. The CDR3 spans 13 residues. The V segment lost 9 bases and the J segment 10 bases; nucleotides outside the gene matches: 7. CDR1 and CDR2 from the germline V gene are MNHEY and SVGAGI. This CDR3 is CASRGQGVSPLHF. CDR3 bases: TGTGCCAGTCGGGGACAGGGAGTATCACCCCTCCACTTT.